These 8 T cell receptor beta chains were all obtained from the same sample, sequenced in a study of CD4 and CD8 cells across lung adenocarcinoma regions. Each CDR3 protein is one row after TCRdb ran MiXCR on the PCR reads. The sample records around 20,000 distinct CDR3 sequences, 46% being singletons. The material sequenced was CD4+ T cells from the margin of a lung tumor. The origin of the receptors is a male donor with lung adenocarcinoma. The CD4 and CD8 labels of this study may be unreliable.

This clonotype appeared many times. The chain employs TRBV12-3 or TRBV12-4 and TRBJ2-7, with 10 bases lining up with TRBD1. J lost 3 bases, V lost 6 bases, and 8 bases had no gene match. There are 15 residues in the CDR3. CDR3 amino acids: CASSPGTGEFYEQYF. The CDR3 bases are TGTGCCAGCAGCCCCGGGACAGGGGAATTCTACGAGCAGTACTTC.

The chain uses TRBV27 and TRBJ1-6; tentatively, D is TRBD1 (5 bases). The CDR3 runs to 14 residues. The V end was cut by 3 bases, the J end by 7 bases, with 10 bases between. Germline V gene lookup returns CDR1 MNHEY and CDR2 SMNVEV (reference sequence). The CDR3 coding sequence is TGTGCCAGCAGTTTTCTCCAGGGCAATTCACCCCTCCACTTT. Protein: CASSFLQGNSPLHF.

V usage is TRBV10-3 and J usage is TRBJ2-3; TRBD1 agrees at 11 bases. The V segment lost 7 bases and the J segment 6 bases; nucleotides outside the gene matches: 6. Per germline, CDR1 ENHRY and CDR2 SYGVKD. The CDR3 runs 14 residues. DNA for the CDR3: TGTGCCATCATGGGACAGGGGGGAAGGGATACGCAGTATTTT. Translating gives CAIMGQGGRDTQYF.

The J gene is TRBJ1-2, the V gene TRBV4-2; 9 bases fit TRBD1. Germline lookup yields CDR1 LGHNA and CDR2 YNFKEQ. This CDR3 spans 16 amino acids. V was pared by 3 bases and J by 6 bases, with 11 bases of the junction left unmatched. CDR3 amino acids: CASSHGLGTGLDGYTF. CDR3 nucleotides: TGTGCCAGCAGCCATGGGCTAGGGACAGGGCTTGATGGCTACACCTTC.

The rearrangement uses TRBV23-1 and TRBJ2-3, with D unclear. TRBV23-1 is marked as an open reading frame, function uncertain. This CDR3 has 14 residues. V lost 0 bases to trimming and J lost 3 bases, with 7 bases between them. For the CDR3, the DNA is TGCGCCAGCAGTCAATCGTTTAGAACAGATACGCAGTATTTT. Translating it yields CASSQSFRTDTQYF.

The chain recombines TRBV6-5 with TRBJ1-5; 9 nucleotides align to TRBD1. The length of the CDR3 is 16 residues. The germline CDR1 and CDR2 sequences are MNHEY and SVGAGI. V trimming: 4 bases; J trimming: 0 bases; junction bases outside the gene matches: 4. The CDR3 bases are TGTGCCAGCAGTTCTACGACAGGGGGTAGCAATCAGCCCCAGCATTTT. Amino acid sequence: CASSSTTGGSNQPQHF.

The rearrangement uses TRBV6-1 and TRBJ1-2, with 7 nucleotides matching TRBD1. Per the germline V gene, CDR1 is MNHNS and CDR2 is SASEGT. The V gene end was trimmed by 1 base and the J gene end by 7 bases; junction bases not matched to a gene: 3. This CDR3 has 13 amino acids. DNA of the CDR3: TGTGCCAGCAGTGAAGACAGGGGATTTGGCTACACCTTC. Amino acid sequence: CASSEDRGFGYTF.

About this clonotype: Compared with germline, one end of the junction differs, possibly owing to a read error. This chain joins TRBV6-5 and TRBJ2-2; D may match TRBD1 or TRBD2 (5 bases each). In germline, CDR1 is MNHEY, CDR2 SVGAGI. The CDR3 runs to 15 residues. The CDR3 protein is CASRLQSVITGALFF. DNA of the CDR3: TGTGCCAGCAGACTCCAGTCCGTAATCACCGGGGCGCTGTTTTTT.